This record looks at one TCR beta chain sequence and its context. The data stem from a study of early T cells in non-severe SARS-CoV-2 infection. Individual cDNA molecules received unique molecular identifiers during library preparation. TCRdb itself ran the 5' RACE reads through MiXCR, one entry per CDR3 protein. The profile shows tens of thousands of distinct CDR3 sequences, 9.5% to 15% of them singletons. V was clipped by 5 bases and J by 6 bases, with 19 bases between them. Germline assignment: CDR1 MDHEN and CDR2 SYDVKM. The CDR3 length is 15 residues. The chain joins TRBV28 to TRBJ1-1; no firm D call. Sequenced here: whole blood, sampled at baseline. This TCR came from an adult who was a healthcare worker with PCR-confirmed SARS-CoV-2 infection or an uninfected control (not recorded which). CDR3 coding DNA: TGTGCCAGCAGTCCCCCAGCGGGTACCTTAGCTGAAGCTTTCTTT. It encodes CASSPPAGTLAEAFF.